The 30 T cell receptor beta chains below all came from one sample that was sequenced in a study of CXCR3-negative and CXCR3-positive naive CD8 T cells. Findings and caveats of the study: The study found more hydrophobic TRB CDR3s in CXCR3-positive naive cells than in CXCR3-negative naive cells.

Each TRB cDNA library was prepared by 5' RACE (with UMI labels). With the 5' RACE reads reprocessed, TCRdb shows one record per CDR3 protein and no DNA. The sample yields about 130,000 distinct CDR3 sequences, of which the top ten take up about 0.62%. No cognate antigen is known for these TCRs. The sequencing input was naive CXCR3+ CD8+ T cells from blood. Indicated subset: CD45RO-CCR7+CD27+CD95- naive CD8+ T cells expressing CXCR3 (TNR3+). All receptors come from a human donor in good health. Some clones in this sample may be carry-over from other donors' samples.

The V and J genes are TRBV13 and TRBJ2-1. In germline, CDR1 is PRHDT, CDR2 FYEKMQ (reference sequence). CDR3 length: 15 amino acids. The CDR3: CASSLKGQVNNEQFF.

The chain employs TRBV25-1 and TRBJ1-1; TCRdb's D call of TRBD1 is untestable without DNA. The germline V gene encodes CDR1 MGHDK and CDR2 SYGVNS. The CDR3 has 14 amino acids. The CDR3: CASSDFTGNTEAFF. Based on the CDR3 plus reference TRBV25-1 and TRBJ1-1, the full variable domain is EADIYQTPRYLVIGTGKKITLECSQTMGHDKMYWYQQDPGMELHLIHYSYGVNSTEKGDLSSESTVSRIRTEHFPLTLESARPSHTSQYLCASSDFTGNTEAFFGQGTRLTVV.

The rearrangement uses TRBV7-9 and TRBJ1-1; absent DNA, TCRdb's TRBD1 call cannot be checked. The CDR3 contains 13 residues. Germline V CDR1 and CDR2: SEHNR, FQNEAQ (reference sequence). The CDR3 loop is CATLYGDNPVAFF.

V and J are TRBV15 and TRBJ2-3; TCRdb outputs TRBD1, but without DNA this stays unchecked. The CDR3 covers 17 residues. From germline, CDR1 is LNHNV and CDR2 YYDKDF (reference sequence). The CDR3 sequence: CATSRGDWGTSTDTQYF.

CDR3 sequence: CASSPRDTYEQYF. The chain has TRBV7-9 and TRBJ2-7; TCRdb picks TRBD1, but there is no DNA to check that call. This CDR3 has 13 amino acids. The germline V gene has CDR1 SEHNR and CDR2 FQNEAQ (reference sequence).

The V gene is TRBV7-9, the J gene TRBJ2-7; TCRdb's D call, TRBD2, is unchecked because there is no DNA. This CDR3 is built from 15 residues. CDR1 and CDR2 (germline): SEHNR, FQNEAQ (reference sequence). CDR3 sequence: CASSSLAGVIYEQYF.

CDR3 amino acids: CASSFQGWLNTEAFF. The chain joins TRBV28 to TRBJ1-1. The CDR3 is 15 residues long. Germline CDR1 and CDR2: MDHEN and SYDVKM.

The CDR3 is CASSATGNNEQYF. V usage is TRBV7-9 and J usage is TRBJ2-7; TCRdb lists TRBD1, though no DNA is available to test this call. Germline CDR1 reads SEHNR; CDR2 reads FQNEAQ (reference sequence). CDR3 length: 13 residues.

The chain links TRBV20-1 to TRBJ1-1; TCRdb calls TRBD1, which cannot be checked without DNA. The CDR3 runs 14 residues. Germline lookup yields CDR1 DFQATT and CDR2 SNEGSKA (reference sequence). The CDR3 sequence: CSARDRQGNTEAFF.

This chain joins TRBV29-1 and TRBJ2-3; TCRdb lists TRBD2, though no DNA is available to test this call. Germline V gene sequence: CDR1 SQVTM, CDR2 ANQGSEA. This CDR3 spans 20 amino acids. Here the CDR3 reads CSVEGAEGLAGGRGPDTQYF.

The chain combines TRBV19 with TRBJ1-1. Germline V gives CDR1 LNHDA, CDR2 SQIVND (reference sequence). The CDR3 has 14 amino acids. The CDR3 loop is CASSFRWTSTEAFF.

The chain recombines TRBV20-1 with TRBJ2-7; the D call of TRBD1 rests on TCRdb alone, since no DNA is present to check it. The CDR3 has 17 residues. In germline, CDR1 is DFQATT, CDR2 SNEGSKA (reference sequence). The CDR3: CSAPGPSFSGGSYEQYF.

The V gene is TRBV29-1, the J gene TRBJ2-7; TCRdb indicates TRBD2, and absent DNA this call remains unverified. This CDR3 spans 14 amino acids. Germline V gene lookup returns CDR1 SQVTM and CDR2 ANQGSEA. The CDR3: CSVEKTSGGYEQYF.

The chain links TRBV13 to TRBJ2-3; TCRdb's D call of TRBD2 is untestable without DNA. CDR3 length: 15 residues. The germline gives CDR1 PRHDT, CDR2 FYEKMQ (reference sequence). Here the CDR3 reads CASSPRTRPDDTQYF.

The V gene is TRBV3-1, the J gene TRBJ2-5; TCRdb names TRBD1, which stays unverified in the absence of DNA. CDR1 and CDR2 (germline): LGHDT, YNNKEL (reference sequence). CDR3 size: 18 residues. The CDR3 loop reads CASSQGLWESPVGETQYF.

This chain joins TRBV7-9 and TRBJ1-1; as DNA is missing, the TRBD1 call by TCRdb cannot be tested. Germline loops: CDR1 SEHNR, CDR2 FQNEAQ (reference sequence). The CDR3 is made up of 18 amino acids. The CDR3 sequence is CASSFPLGGQEMNTEAFF. The full variable domain, with the rest looked up from reference TRBV7-9 and TRBJ1-1, is DTGVSQNPRHKITKRGQNVTFRCDPISEHNRLYWYRQTLGQGPEFLTYFQNEAQLEKSRLLSDRFSAERPKGSFSTLEIQRTEQGDSAMYLCASSFPLGGQEMNTEAFFGQGTRLTVV.

This chain links TRBV7-9 with TRBJ2-3; TCRdb reports TRBD2, a call that lacks DNA to check it against. Germline V gives CDR1 SEHNR, CDR2 FQNEAQ (reference sequence). The CDR3 is made up of 13 amino acids. The CDR3 here is CASSSGGEDTQYF.

This chain uses TRBV29-1 with TRBJ2-5; TCRdb's D gene call, TRBD1, goes unchecked for lack of DNA. The CDR3 runs 15 residues. The germline V gene encodes CDR1 SQVTM and CDR2 ANQGSEA. The CDR3 here is CSVEWAGREQETQYF. Drawing the rest from reference TRBV29-1 and TRBJ2-5, the complete variable domain is SAVISQKPSRDICQRGTSLTIQCQVDSQVTMMFWYRQQPGQSLTLIATANQGSEATYESGFVIDKFPISRPNLTFSTLTVSNMSPEDSSIYLCSVEWAGREQETQYFGPGTRLLVL.

The chain couples TRBV6-5 to TRBJ2-1. This CDR3 comprises 16 residues. In germline, CDR1 is MNHEY, CDR2 SVGAGI. CDR3 amino acids: CASSYSFRDPDNEQFF.

This rearrangement joins TRBV20-1 to TRBJ1-2; the TCRdb D gene call, TRBD1, has no DNA to confirm it. Germline-derived CDR1 and CDR2 are DFQATT and SNEGSKA (reference sequence). CDR3 length: 13 residues. The CDR3: CSANPGSDYGYTF.

The V and J genes are TRBV7-9 and TRBJ2-5; there is no DNA to check the TCRdb D call of TRBD2. Germline CDR1 reads SEHNR; CDR2 reads FQNEAQ (reference sequence). The CDR3 extends over 17 amino acids. The CDR3 loop is CASSRLAERNREETQYF.

V gene TRBV4-1 combines with J gene TRBJ1-5; TCRdb outputs TRBD1, but without DNA this stays unchecked. The CDR3 has 19 amino acids. CDR1 and CDR2 (germline): MGHRA, YSYEKL. The CDR3 is CASSQDPGQGLIAYISQHF.

The chain has TRBV20-1 and TRBJ1-1; the TCRdb call, TRBD1, lacks DNA for checking. The CDR3 is 14 amino acids. Looked up from germline, CDR1 is DFQATT and CDR2 is SNEGSKA (reference sequence). CDR3: CSAGRPGSSTEAFF.

J is TRBJ2-1 and V is TRBV7-9. The CDR3 contains 15 residues. The germline V gene encodes CDR1 SEHNR and CDR2 FQNEAQ (reference sequence). This CDR3 is CASSPAVLGLDEQFF.

The gene calls are TRBV27 and TRBJ2-3; TCRdb gives TRBD2 as the D gene, but with no DNA this cannot be confirmed. Germline CDR1 reads MNHEY; CDR2 reads SMNVEV (reference sequence). This CDR3 has 15 residues. CDR3 residues: CASGRWRESTDTQYF.

The CDR3 reads CASSQDAGRDEQFF. The chain joins TRBV3-1 to TRBJ2-1; TCRdb names TRBD1, which stays unverified in the absence of DNA. Germline CDR1 LGHDT, CDR2 YNNKEL (reference sequence). CDR3 size: 14 residues.

V usage is TRBV20-1 and J usage is TRBJ1-4; the D call from TCRdb, TRBD1, cannot be confirmed without DNA. The CDR3 has 13 residues. Germline V gene data show CDR1 as DFQATT and CDR2 as SNEGSKA (reference sequence). The CDR3 is CSAPGGFGEKLFF.

The CDR3 sequence is CSAADRANYGYTF. The chain couples TRBV20-1 to TRBJ1-2; no DNA is available, so the TRBD1 call from TCRdb remains unchecked. The CDR3 extends over 13 amino acids. Germline lookup yields CDR1 DFQATT and CDR2 SNEGSKA (reference sequence).

The rearrangement links TRBV5-1 to TRBJ1-1. Germline V gene lookup returns CDR1 SGHRS and CDR2 YFSETQ. This CDR3 has 12 amino acids. CDR3 region: CASSPTGTEAFF.

The chain uses TRBV6-2 or TRBV6-3 and TRBJ2-7; TCRdb lists TRBD1, though no DNA is available to test this call. CDR3 length: 14 amino acids. CDR1 and CDR2 (germline): MNHEY, SVGEGT. CDR3 sequence reads: CASSFSPGDDEQYF.